This T cell receptor (beta chain) was obtained from a study of cytomegalovirus exposure and HLA in healthy donors. Findings and caveats of the study: Among TCR beta chains, those listed as cytomegalovirus-associated numbered under 200.

Primers: 60 Vbeta forward and 13 Jbeta reverse. TCRdb's copy holds only in-frame clones and misses some; the assay was immunoSEQ multiplex PCR. The profile shows about 190,000 clones, approximately 86% of them singletons. CDR3 length: 16 amino acids. The J segment lost 6 bases and the V segment lost 4 bases, leaving 10 bases of the junction unmatched. CDR1 is LGHNA, CDR2 YNFKEQ, per germline. Comments on this clone: Its cognate antigen is unknown.

Sequencing was performed on PBMCs. The origin of this receptor is a woman aged 25 to 39 in good health and CMV-seronegative. V gene TRBV4-2 combines with J gene TRBJ2-1; 9 bases match TRBD1. CDR3 loop: CASSPLSGTGSNEQFF. In nucleotides, the CDR3 is TGTGCCAGCAGCCCCCTTTCCGGGACAGGGTCCAATGAGCAGTTCTTC.